The 29 T cell receptor beta chains below were found in one sample sequenced in a study of shared clonotypes between healthy human individuals. TCRdb keeps only in-frame clones here, not all; method: immunoSEQ multiplex PCR. The sample includes fewer than 800,000 clones, about 91% of them seen just once. The naive CD8 fraction comprised CD45RO-negative cells positively selected for CCR7 and excluded terminally differentiated effector memory CD45RA+ cells. Material: naive CD8+ T cells sorted from blood. These receptors were collected from a man aged 25-40 years in good health.

Details on this clone: This specimen includes other DNA sequences encoding the same CDR3. J is TRBJ1-2 and V is TRBV19; no reliable D call. Deletions cut 2 bases from V and 3 bases from J, with 7 bases between. Looked up from germline, CDR1 is LNHDA and CDR2 is SQIVND (reference sequence). The CDR3 is made up of 13 amino acids. CDR3 nucleotide sequence: TGTGCCAGTAGTATAATACGGGACTATGGCTACACCTTC. Translation gives CASSIIRDYGYTF.

The genes are TRBV5-8 and TRBJ1-1, with D possibly TRBD1 on 5 matching bases. Trimming left V 0 bases short and J 1 base short, with 10 bases between. CDR3 length: 15 amino acids. The germline gives CDR1 SGHTS, CDR2 YDEGEE. The CDR3 nucleotides are TGTGCCAGCAGCTTGGTTCAGGGCCCGAACACTGAAGCTTTCTTT. It is translated as CASSLVQGPNTEAFF.

The chain recombines TRBV5-4 with TRBJ2-3; no firm D call. Germline CDR1 is SGHNT and CDR2 is YYREEE (reference sequence). V was clipped by 0 bases and J by 3 bases, with 11 bases between them. The CDR3 has 15 amino acids. The CDR3 loop reads CASSLEAVETDTQYF. For the CDR3, the DNA is TGTGCCAGCAGCTTGGAAGCAGTCGAGACAGATACGCAGTATTTT. Full variable domain (outside the CDR3, taken from reference TRBV5-4 and TRBJ2-3): ETGVTQSPTHLIKTRGQQVTLRCSSQSGHNTVSWYQQALGQGPQFIFQYYREEENGRGNFPPRFSGLQFPNYSSELNVNALELDDSALYLCASSLEAVETDTQYFGPGTRLTVL.

The V call is TRBV29-1, the J call TRBJ2-3; D is perhaps TRBD1 or TRBD2 (5 bases each). V dropped 6 bases and J dropped 1 base, with 11 bases sitting between them. Germline CDR1 is SQVTM and CDR2 is ANQGSEA. CDR3 length equals 13 residues. The CDR3 DNA sequence: TGCAGCGTCCGGACGGGACGCACAGATACGCAGTATTTT. Residues: CSVRTGRTDTQYF.

The rearrangement joins TRBV7-9 to TRBJ2-5; 8 bases align to TRBD1. The V gene's germline CDR1 is SEHNR and CDR2 FQNEAQ (reference sequence). The CDR3 has 15 amino acids. The junction had 5 bases not matched to a gene; V was cut back by 2 bases and J by 3 bases. This CDR3 reads CASSLIRTGKETQYF. In nucleotides, the CDR3 is TGTGCCAGCAGCTTAATCCGGACAGGGAAAGAGACCCAGTACTTC. The whole variable domain, remainder taken from reference TRBV7-9 and TRBJ2-5, is DTGVSQNPRHKITKRGQNVTFRCDPISEHNRLYWYRQTLGQGPEFLTYFQNEAQLEKSRLLSDRFSAERPKGSFSTLEIQRTEQGDSAMYLCASSLIRTGKETQYFGPGTRLLVL.

This chain connects TRBV7-9 to TRBJ1-4, with 7 bases matching TRBD1. The V gene's germline CDR1 is SEHNR and CDR2 FQNEAQ (reference sequence). With V trimmed by 7 bases and J by 6 bases, 11 bases remained unmatched. The CDR3 consists of 15 residues. The CDR3 DNA follows: TGTGCCAGCACCGAAACGGGGAGGGGGCATGAAAAACTGTTTTTT. Protein product: CASTETGRGHEKLFF.

The chain couples TRBV9 to TRBJ2-2; 11 bases map to TRBD2. The CDR3 is 18 amino acids. Trimming removed 3 bases from V and 2 bases from J; junction bases left unmatched: 9. Germline V gene sequence: CDR1 SGDLS, CDR2 YYNGEE. The CDR3 loop reads CASSARGGTSGNTGELFF. The CDR3 DNA is TGTGCCAGCAGCGCCCGAGGGGGGACTAGCGGAAACACCGGGGAGCTGTTTTTT.

V and J are TRBV28 and TRBJ2-5; the D is unclear. The CDR3 runs 15 residues. V lost 5 bases to trimming and J lost 1 base, with 14 bases between them. Germline-derived CDR1 and CDR2 are MDHEN and SYDVKM. The CDR3 region is CASSAPRAVQETQYF. As DNA, the CDR3 is TGTGCCAGCAGTGCCCCCCGGGCAGTCCAAGAGACCCAGTACTTC.

The chain has TRBV14 and TRBJ2-3; 13 nucleotides match TRBD2. With 0 bases clipped from V and 4 bases from J, the junction kept 1 base outside the gene matches. The germline gives CDR1 SGHDN, CDR2 FVKESK. The CDR3 spans 16 residues. CDR3 sequence: CASSQELAGGADTQYF. The CDR3 DNA is TGTGCCAGCAGCCAAGAACTAGCGGGAGGGGCAGATACGCAGTATTTT.

The chain uses TRBV7-2 and TRBJ2-5; 14 bases agree with TRBD2. Germline loops: CDR1 SGHTA, CDR2 FQGNSA. This CDR3 region has 16 residues. The V and J ends lost 5 bases and 6 bases, in that order; junction bases with no gene match: 8. The CDR3 sequence: CASSVSGLAGAQTQYF. The CDR3 DNA sequence: TGTGCCAGCAGCGTGTCGGGACTAGCGGGGGCTCAGACCCAGTACTTC.

The rearrangement links TRBV7-9 to TRBJ2-4; D remains unclear. Trimming removed 4 bases from V and 7 bases from J, with 11 bases in between. CDR3 length: 13 residues. Germline loops: CDR1 SEHNR, CDR2 FQNEAQ (reference sequence). The CDR3 sequence: CASSSGPGNIQYF. In nucleotides, the CDR3 is TGTGCCAGCAGCTCTGGTCCTGGGAACATTCAGTACTTC.

This clone was counted once. The chain joins TRBV9 to TRBJ1-2, with D uncertain. CDR3 length equals 13 residues. V gave up 4 bases and J gave up 1 base, with 8 bases separating them. CDR1 SGDLS and CDR2 YYNGEE come from the germline V gene. The CDR3 reads CASSSGVNYGYTF. CDR3 in DNA: TGTGCCAGCAGCTCCGGGGTTAACTATGGCTACACCTTC.

The chain is built from TRBV4-3 and TRBJ2-7; D is unresolved. Between the trimmed V and J ends, which lost 4 bases and 3 bases, there was a span of 10 bases. The germline V gene encodes CDR1 LGHNA and CDR2 YSLEER. The CDR3 sequence is 13 residues long. DNA for the CDR3: TGCGCCAGCAGCCCTTTTGCCGGCTACGAGCAGTACTTC. Translation: CASSPFAGYEQYF.

The chain employs TRBV18 and TRBJ2-3, with no clear D. Germline loops: CDR1 KGHSH, CDR2 LQKENI. The CDR3 totals 15 residues. V gave up 6 bases and J gave up 0 bases, with 13 bases separating them. The CDR3 loop is CASSPYSGSTDTQYF. For the CDR3, the DNA is TGTGCCAGCTCCCCCTATTCCGGGAGCACAGATACGCAGTATTTT.

The rearrangement joins TRBV7-9 to TRBJ2-1; D is possibly TRBD1 (5 bases). Per the germline V gene, CDR1 is SEHNR and CDR2 is FQNEAQ (reference sequence). Trimming took 7 bases from V and 4 from J, leaving 8 bases between them. CDR3 length: 12 amino acids. The CDR3 protein is CASIDRYNEQFF. In DNA, the CDR3 is TGTGCCAGCATTGACAGATACAATGAGCAGTTCTTC.

The gene calls are TRBV5-5 and TRBJ2-7; D is unclear. The CDR3 contains 15 residues. Trimming left V 2 bases short and J 1 base short, with 13 bases between. Germline CDR1 is SGHKS and CDR2 is YYEKEE (reference sequence). The CDR3 DNA reads as TGTGCCAGCAGCTTTAGACTTGGCACGTCCTACGAGCAGTACTTC. It translates to CASSFRLGTSYEQYF.

V and J are TRBV19 and TRBJ2-2, with D unclear. Trimming pared 3 bases from V and 7 bases from J, leaving 12 bases between. The CDR3 covers 14 residues. Looked up from germline, CDR1 is LNHDA and CDR2 is SQIVND (reference sequence). For the CDR3, the DNA is TGTGCCAGTAGTATTCTCGACTTATACGGGGAGCTGTTTTTT. Translating it yields CASSILDLYGELFF.

This clone appeared a single time. The chain is built from TRBV7-9 and TRBJ1-4, with 7 bases that match TRBD1. This CDR3 spans 15 amino acids. The V segment lost 4 bases and the J segment 6 bases; nucleotides outside the gene matches: 8. Germline V lookup: CDR1 SEHNR, CDR2 FQNEAQ (reference sequence). This CDR3 is CASSSSGGKDEKLFF. In nucleotides, the CDR3 is TGTGCCAGCAGCTCATCAGGGGGGAAGGATGAAAAACTGTTTTTT.

J is TRBJ2-3 and V is TRBV9, with a weak D call TRBD2 (7 bases). The CDR3 has 14 amino acids. V was pared by 6 bases and J by 3 bases, with 14 bases between. Germline values: CDR1 SGDLS, CDR2 YYNGEE. For the CDR3, the DNA is TGTGCCAGCACGGAGGGGGGGAATACAGATACGCAGTATTTT. Amino acids: CASTEGGNTDTQYF.

V gene TRBV4-1 combines with J gene TRBJ2-4; D perhaps matches TRBD2 (6 bases). This CDR3 region has 17 residues. Germline-derived CDR1 and CDR2 are MGHRA and YSYEKL. Deletions cut 1 base from V and 3 bases from J, with 16 bases between. The CDR3 sequence is CASSQGGVSFGKNIQYF. The CDR3 DNA reads as TGCGCCAGCAGCCAAGGCGGGGTTAGTTTTGGCAAAAACATTCAGTACTTC.

The chain employs TRBV2 and TRBJ1-4; weak D call: TRBD1 (5 bases). The CDR3 is made up of 13 amino acids. CDR1 and CDR2 (germline): SNHLY, FYNNEI. V was clipped by 3 bases and J by 7 bases, with 9 bases between them. The CDR3 is CASSDRVFEKLFF. The CDR3 coding sequence is TGTGCCAGCAGTGACAGGGTATTTGAAAAACTGTTTTTT.

The genes are TRBV6-5 and TRBJ2-1, with D perhaps matching TRBD1 (6 bases). This CDR3 has 12 amino acids. Germline lookup yields CDR1 MNHEY and CDR2 SVGAGI. Trimming removed 10 bases from V and 2 bases from J, with 9 bases in between. The CDR3 DNA is TGTGCCATAGAGGGGGCCTACAATGAGCAGTTCTTC. This encodes CAIEGAYNEQFF.

The chain couples TRBV18 to TRBJ1-4; the D is unclear. Trimming took off 1 base at V and 0 bases at J, with 12 bases between the two ends. The CDR3 covers 17 residues. CDR1 and CDR2 (germline): KGHSH, LQKENI. The CDR3 protein is CASSPRGYFTTNEKLFF. CDR3 DNA sequence: TGTGCCAGCTCACCACGGGGATACTTTACAACTAATGAAAAACTGTTTTTT.

The chain has TRBV6-6 and TRBJ1-1; 11 bases align to TRBD1. With V trimmed by 10 bases and J by 11 bases, 18 bases remained unmatched. The germline V gene encodes CDR1 MNHNY and CDR2 SVGAGI (reference sequence). This CDR3 comprises 15 residues. This CDR3 is CATEPEGQGEFWAFF. The CDR3 DNA follows: TGTGCCACCGAACCTGAGGGACAGGGGGAATTCTGGGCTTTCTTT.

The rearrangement joins TRBV7-9 to TRBJ2-7, with 10 bases aligning to TRBD2. This CDR3 comprises 15 residues. The junction had 6 bases not matched to a gene; V was cut back by 5 bases and J by 2 bases. Germline V lookup: CDR1 SEHNR, CDR2 FQNEAQ (reference sequence). The CDR3 region is CASSKRTSGTYEQYF. CDR3 DNA sequence: TGTGCCAGCAGCAAAAGGACTAGCGGAACCTACGAGCAGTACTTC.

The DNA of the CDR3 is TGTGCCATCGGTGCCGAAGAAAACATTCAGTACTTC. As protein: CAIGAEENIQYF. The chain carries TRBV10-3 and TRBJ2-4; D ambiguous. The CDR3 consists of 12 residues. Between the trimmed V and J ends, which lost 8 bases and 5 bases, there was a span of 10 bases. CDR1 and CDR2 (germline): ENHRY, SYGVKD.

The chain links TRBV2 to TRBJ2-7; possible D gene TRBD2, 5 bases. Germline CDR1 and CDR2: SNHLY and FYNNEI. This CDR3 spans 15 amino acids. Trimming removed 3 bases at V and 2 bases at J, with 14 bases between. DNA for the CDR3: TGTGCCAGCAGTGATAATAGCGTCGGGACCTACGAGCAGTACTTC. Protein: CASSDNSVGTYEQYF.

The genes are TRBV11-2 and TRBJ2-1, with D possibly TRBD1 on 6 matching bases. V dropped 1 base and J dropped 4 bases, with 14 bases sitting between them. The length of the CDR3 is 16 residues. Germline assignment: CDR1 SGHAT and CDR2 FQNNGV. CDR3 bases: TGTGCCAGCAGCTTAGGGGGTGGGGACAAATACAATGAGCAGTTCTTC. Translated: CASSLGGGDKYNEQFF. Full variable domain (rest looked up from reference TRBV11-2 and TRBJ2-1): EAGVAQSPRYKIIEKRQSVAFWCNPISGHATLYWYQQILGQGPKLLIQFQNNGVVDDSQLPKDRFSAERLKGVDSTLKIQPAKLEDSAVYLCASSLGGGDKYNEQFFGPGTRLTVL.

V usage is TRBV7-3 and J usage is TRBJ2-3; perhaps TRBD2 as D (6 bases). V was trimmed by 2 bases and J by 0 bases, leaving 9 bases between them. CDR1 and CDR2 from the germline V gene are SGHTA and FQGTGA. This CDR3 spans 15 amino acids. The CDR3 reads CASSLGRSSTDTQYF. The DNA for the CDR3 is TGTGCCAGCAGCTTAGGGAGGTCTAGCACAGATACGCAGTATTTT.